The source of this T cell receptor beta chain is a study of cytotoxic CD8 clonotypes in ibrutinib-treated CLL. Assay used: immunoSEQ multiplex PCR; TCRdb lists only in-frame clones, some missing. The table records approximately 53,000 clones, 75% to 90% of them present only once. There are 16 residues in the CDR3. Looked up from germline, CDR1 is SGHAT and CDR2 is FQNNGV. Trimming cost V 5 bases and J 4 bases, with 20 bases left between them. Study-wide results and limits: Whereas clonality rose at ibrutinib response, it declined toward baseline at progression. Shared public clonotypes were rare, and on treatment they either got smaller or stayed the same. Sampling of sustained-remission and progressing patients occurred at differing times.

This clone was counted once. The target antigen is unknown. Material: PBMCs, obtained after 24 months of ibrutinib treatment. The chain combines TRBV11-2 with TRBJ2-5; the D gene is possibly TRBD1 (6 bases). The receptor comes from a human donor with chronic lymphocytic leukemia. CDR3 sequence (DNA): TGTGCCAGCAGCCGGACAGAGGGGATTGAGGGAGAGACCCAGTACTTC. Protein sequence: CASSRTEGIEGETQYF.